The clone carrying this T cell receptor beta chain was detected once. The record originates from a study of blood T cell repertoires in COVID-19. This table comes from immunoSEQ multiplex PCR, and its TCRdb copy is limited to in-frame clones, with some not included. The sample gives fewer than 350,000 clones, approximately 85% of which show up once; approximately 7.5% is in the top ten. The sequencing input was peripheral blood. This TCR was recovered from a human donor in a cohort sampled during active COVID-19.

The CDR3 loop is CASSIGDEQYF. CDR3 DNA sequence: TGTGCCAGCAGTATAGGAGACGAGCAGTACTTC. The rearrangement joins TRBV7-6 to TRBJ2-7; D gene ambiguous. V shed 6 bases and J shed 5 bases, with 8 bases lying between them. The CDR3 length is 11 residues. Germline CDR1 is SGHVS and CDR2 is FNYEAQ.